The clone carrying this T cell receptor (beta chain) was seen at least ten times. Its antigen is currently unknown. The data originate from a study of blood T cells in healthy people across ages. Those donating, healthy Caucasian individuals from Russia, were aged roughly 6 to 100. A second PCR of 7 to 11 cycles used a sample-barcoded 5' primer and a J-beta primer mix. Each cDNA molecule was tagged by a template-switch adaptor with 12 random nucleotides. TCRdb itself ran the 5' RACE reads through MiXCR, one entry per CDR3 protein. Found here are hundreds of thousands of distinct CDR3 sequences, more than 25% of them singletons; the top ten hold 17%. Whole-study results and caveats: Calculation of diversity from one million T cells yielded estimates considered to be underestimates.

This CDR3 spans 15 amino acids. Per the germline V gene, CDR1 is DFQATT and CDR2 is SNEGSKA (reference sequence). Trimming took 3 bases from V and 3 from J, leaving 16 bases between them. Material for sequencing was blood. The chain combines TRBV20-1 with TRBJ2-3, with D possibly TRBD1 on 5 matching bases. The clonotype comes from a woman over 75 in good health. CDR3: CSASFGRGMTDTQYF. The DNA of the CDR3 is TGCAGTGCTAGTTTCGGTAGGGGTATGACAGATACGCAGTATTTT.